A single sample is the source of the 13 T cell receptor beta chains below, sequenced in a study of OX40 agonist ivuxolimab in advanced cancers. Data came from immunoSEQ multiplex PCR; TCRdb stores just in-frame clones and leaves some out. The sample carries over 70,000 clones, around 90% recorded once. Material: CD4+ or CD8+ T cells sorted from blood, obtained in a trial of the OX40 agonist ivuxolimab. These receptors originate from an adult with an advanced solid tumor such as melanoma, head and neck, liver or kidney cancer.

The J gene is TRBJ2-5, the V gene TRBV5-4; D perhaps matches TRBD1 (6 bases). This CDR3 is 14 amino acids long. Germline V CDR1 and CDR2: SGHNT, YYREEE (reference sequence). Trimming shortened V by 4 bases and J by 2 bases, and 12 bases separated the two germline ends. The CDR3 DNA reads TGTGCCAGCAGCCCCCAGGGGCGACAAGAGACCCAGTACTTC. It codes for CASSPQGRQETQYF.

V is TRBV7-9 and J is TRBJ2-1, with D perhaps matching TRBD1 (8 bases). The CDR3 has 13 amino acids. The V gene lost 8 bases and the J gene lost 6 bases, with 14 bases spanning the gap. Germline CDR1 and CDR2: SEHNR and FQNEAQ (reference sequence). CDR3 DNA sequence: TGTGCCAGCGAAAACAGGGGGGGCAATGAGCAGTTCTTC. Its translation: CASENRGGNEQFF.

The chain carries TRBV5-1 and TRBJ2-2, with TRBD1 identical over 7 bases. The germline gives CDR1 SGHRS, CDR2 YFSETQ. The trim removed 2 bases at V and 1 base at J, leaving 2 bases unmatched. This CDR3 is built from 15 residues. CDR3 in amino acids: CASSFGTENTGELFF. DNA for the CDR3: TGCGCCAGCAGCTTCGGGACAGAGAACACCGGGGAGCTGTTTTTT.

The CDR3 sequence: CASSKGAIVDTQYF. The CDR3 nucleotides are TGTGCCAGTAGTAAGGGGGCGATTGTAGATACGCAGTATTTT. V usage is TRBV19 and J usage is TRBJ2-3; 7 bases fit TRBD1. The CDR3 is made up of 14 amino acids. Trimming took 4 bases from V and 5 from J; bases not matched to a gene: 6. CDR1 is LNHDA and CDR2 is SQIVND in the germline V gene (reference sequence).

This chain links TRBV7-9 with TRBJ1-4; D not certain. The CDR3 is 14 amino acids. Trimming left V 4 bases short and J 5 bases short, with 11 bases between. Germline values: CDR1 SEHNR, CDR2 FQNEAQ (reference sequence). CDR3 DNA: TGTGCCAGCAGCTGGGGAAATTCCAATGAAAAACTGTTTTTT. Protein product: CASSWGNSNEKLFF. The full variable domain, in which reference TRBV7-9 and TRBJ1-4 provide the parts outside the CDR3, is DTGVSQNPRHKITKRGQNVTFRCDPISEHNRLYWYRQTLGQGPEFLTYFQNEAQLEKSRLLSDRFSAERPKGSFSTLEIQRTEQGDSAMYLCASSWGNSNEKLFFGSGTQLSVL.

J is TRBJ2-7 and V is TRBV6-6, with D maybe TRBD1 (6 bases). Per germline, CDR1 MNHNY and CDR2 SVGAGI (reference sequence). The V gene lost 0 bases and the J gene lost 4 bases, with 7 bases spanning the gap. The CDR3 length is 13 residues. For the CDR3, the DNA is TGTGCCAGCAGTTACTCGGGACAATACGAGCAGTACTTC. Its translation is CASSYSGQYEQYF.

The CDR3 nucleotides read TGTGCCAGCAGCCCGTTGGGGGCTAGCGGGACAGATACGCAGTATTTT. Translating gives CASSPLGASGTDTQYF. The chain couples TRBV9 to TRBJ2-3, with 8 positions matching TRBD2. V was pared by 4 bases and J by 3 bases, with 10 bases of the junction left unmatched. Germline CDR1 and CDR2: SGDLS and YYNGEE. This CDR3 region has 16 residues.

V and J are TRBV27 and TRBJ2-1; TRBD2 aligns across 10 bases. Looked up from germline, CDR1 is MNHEY and CDR2 is SMNVEV (reference sequence). CDR3 length: 16 residues. The J segment lost 6 bases and the V segment lost 5 bases, leaving 10 bases of the junction unmatched. This chain's CDR3 is CASSPYLAGVPNEQFF. The CDR3 nucleotides read TGTGCCAGCAGTCCCTATCTAGCGGGAGTCCCCAATGAGCAGTTCTTC.

CDR3 amino acids: CASSYSTGAGNTIYF. CDR3 sequence (DNA): TGTGCCAGCAGTTACTCGACAGGGGCTGGAAACACCATATATTTT. The V gene is TRBV6-5, the J gene TRBJ1-3, with 8 bases that match TRBD1. V shed 0 bases and J 2 bases; nucleotides not matched to a gene: 0. The CDR3 length is 15 residues. Germline V CDR1 and CDR2: MNHEY, SVGAGI.

This sequence joins TRBV5-4 and TRBJ2-6; tentatively, D is TRBD1 (5 bases). Germline assignment: CDR1 SGHNT and CDR2 YYREEE (reference sequence). V was shortened by 0 bases and J by 2 bases, with 9 bases between the two germline ends. This CDR3 has 16 residues. CDR3 in amino acids: CASSLEGAAGANVLTF. The CDR3 nucleotides are TGTGCCAGCAGCTTGGAAGGGGCAGCTGGGGCCAACGTCCTGACTTTC.

The J gene is TRBJ2-7, the V gene TRBV21-1. TRBV21-1 is assigned pseudogene status. This CDR3 is 14 amino acids long. The CDR3 protein is CASRKRDGSYEQYF. The CDR3 DNA reads as TGTGCCAGCAGGAAACGGGACGGTTCCTACGAGCAGTACTTC.

The V gene is TRBV19, the J gene TRBJ2-3; the D is unclear. This CDR3 has 13 residues. Germline CDR1 and CDR2: LNHDA and SQIVND (reference sequence). Between the trimmed V and J ends, which lost 5 bases and 1 base, there was a span of 7 bases. The CDR3, as DNA: TGTGCCAGTAGTGTCAGCCGCACAGATACGCAGTATTTT. Protein: CASSVSRTDTQYF.

The chain employs TRBV6-1 and TRBJ1-3; 7 bases map to TRBD1. Looked up from germline, CDR1 is MNHNS and CDR2 is SASEGT. This CDR3 is 15 amino acids long. J gave up 1 base and V 6 bases, and 6 bases lay outside the gene matches. The CDR3 protein is CASSPPGGSGNTIYF. In DNA form, the CDR3 reads TGTGCCAGCAGCCCGCCAGGGGGGTCTGGAAACACCATATATTTT.